Only one count was recorded for the clone carrying this T cell receptor (beta chain). What it binds is not known. Assay: immunoSEQ multiplex PCR; the TCRdb copy retains only in-frame clones and omits some. This repertoire shows some 110,000 clones, approximately 93% found once; its top ten account for approximately 0.58%. The record originates from a study of siplizumab effects on memory and regulatory T cells. Study-wide points: The alloresponse seemed to draw substantially on naive T cells, which appeared more diverse than memory cells. Fewer alloreactive sequences mapped to unstimulated CD4+ memory cells under siplizumab.

The CDR3 is 12 amino acids. The germline V gene has CDR1 SGHNT and CDR2 YENEEA. V lost 3 bases, J lost 14 bases, and 8 bases stayed unmatched. This chain uses TRBV11-3 with TRBJ2-3, with 7 bases identical to TRBD2. The specimen sequenced was Tregs sorted from blood. The clonotype originates from a human donor in good health. CDR3 nucleotides: TGTGCCAGCAGCTTCGGCGGGAGCCCGTCGTATTTT. Amino acid sequence: CASSFGGSPSYF.